Shown below are 5 T cell receptor beta chains from a single sample sequenced in a study of CD8+ T cells in alopecia areata. RNA was extracted and reverse transcribed into cDNA as the sequencing template. Using immunoSEQ multiplex PCR, the repertoire was profiled, and TCRdb retains in-frame clones only, with some absent. The sample includes 150,000 to 200,000 clones, approximately 61% of them seen just once. Sample treatment: oral pan-JAK inhibitor, 5-10 mg twice daily. Sequenced here: CD4+ T cells sorted from blood, sampled at week 24, from a patient treated with tofacitinib. These receptors all stem from a human donor with alopecia areata.

As to this clone: The junction departs from the called germline gene at one end, perhaps through a read error. This chain joins TRBV7-2 and TRBJ2-2, with TRBD1 identical over 9 bases. This CDR3 has 16 amino acids. CDR1 is SGHTA, CDR2 FQGNSA, per germline. The CDR3 DNA follows: TGTGCCAGCAGTCGAACAGGGGGCGCGAAGACCGGGGAGCTGTTTTTT. Encoded protein: CASSRTGGAKTGELFF.

The rearrangement uses TRBV6-5 and TRBJ1-6; no clear D gene. The CDR3 loop spans 15 amino acids. Trimming cost V 6 bases and J 10 bases, with 19 bases left between them. Looked up from germline, CDR1 is MNHEY and CDR2 is SVGAGI. The CDR3 loop is CASSPMFGRDSPLHF. CDR3 in DNA: TGTGCCAGCAGCCCCATGTTTGGGCGAGACTCACCCCTCCACTTT.

This clone turned up a few times. V and J are TRBV29-1 and TRBJ2-7; 8 bases are a match to TRBD1. The CDR3 is 11 residues long. Trimming at V came to 4 bases and at J to 7 bases, leaving 3 bases not matched to a gene. Germline V lookup: CDR1 SQVTM, CDR2 ANQGSEA. The chain's CDR3 is CSVGQGLEQYF. The CDR3 DNA reads TGCAGCGTTGGACAGGGGTTGGAGCAGTACTTC.

The V and J genes are TRBV5-1 and TRBJ2-7; D is perhaps TRBD1 (6 bases). Germline-derived CDR1 and CDR2 are SGHRS and YFSETQ. Deletions cut 4 bases from V and 1 base from J, with 15 bases between. The CDR3 sequence is 15 residues long. CDR3 in amino acids: CASSPTRTESYEQYF. CDR3 coding DNA: TGCGCCAGCAGCCCTACCCGGACAGAGTCCTACGAGCAGTACTTC. Variable domain in full (rest from reference TRBV5-1 and TRBJ2-7): KAGVTQTPRYLIKTRGQQVTLSCSPISGHRSVSWYQQTPGQGLQFLFEYFSETQRNKGNFPGRFSGRQFSNSRSEMNVSTLELGDSALYLCASSPTRTESYEQYFGPGTRLTVT.

This clone showed up just a few times. The rearrangement links TRBV7-9 to TRBJ1-1, with D hard to call. This CDR3 has 11 amino acids. Germline CDR1 and CDR2: SEHNR and FQNEAQ (reference sequence). Trimming removed 2 bases at V and 8 bases at J, with 6 bases between. The CDR3 protein is CASSLMTEAFF. The CDR3 DNA reads TGTGCCAGCAGCTTAATGACAGAAGCTTTCTTT.